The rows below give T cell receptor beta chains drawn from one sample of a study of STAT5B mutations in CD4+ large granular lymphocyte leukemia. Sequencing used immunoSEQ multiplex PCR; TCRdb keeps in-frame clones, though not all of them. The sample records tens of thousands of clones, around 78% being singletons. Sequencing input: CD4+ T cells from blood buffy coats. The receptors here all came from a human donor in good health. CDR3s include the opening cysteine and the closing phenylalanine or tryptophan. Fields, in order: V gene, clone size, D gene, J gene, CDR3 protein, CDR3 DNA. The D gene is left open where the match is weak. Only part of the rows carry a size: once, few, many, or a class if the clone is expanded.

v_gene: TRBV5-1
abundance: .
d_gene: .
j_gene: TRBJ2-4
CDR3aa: CASSLGQSAKNIQYF
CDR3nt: TGCGCCAGCAGCTTGGGACAATCAGCCAAAAACATTCAGTACTTC

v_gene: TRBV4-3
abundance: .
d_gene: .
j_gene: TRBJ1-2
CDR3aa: CASSQDYGRGYGYTF
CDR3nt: TGCGCCAGCAGCCAAGATTATGGGCGAGGGTATGGCTACACCTTC

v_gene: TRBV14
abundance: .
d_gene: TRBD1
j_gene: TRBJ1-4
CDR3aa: CASSPFRDREVLGNEKLFF
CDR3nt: TGTGCCAGCAGCCCGTTCCGGGACAGGGAGGTCTTGGGTAATGAAAAACTGTTTTTT

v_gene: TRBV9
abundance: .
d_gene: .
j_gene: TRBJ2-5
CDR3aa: CASSVVPGPVWETQYF
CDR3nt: TGTGCCAGCAGCGTAGTGCCGGGCCCAGTATGGGAGACCCAGTACTTC

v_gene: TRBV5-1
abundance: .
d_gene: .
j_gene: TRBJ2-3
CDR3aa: CASRSLSERPDTQYF
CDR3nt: TGCGCCAGCAGAAGTTTATCGGAGCGCCCGGATACGCAGTATTTT

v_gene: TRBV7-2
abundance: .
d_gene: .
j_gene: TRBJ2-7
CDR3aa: CASSSRQGGPYEQYF
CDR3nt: TGTGCCAGCAGCTCTCGACAGGGAGGGCCCTACGAGCAGTACTTC

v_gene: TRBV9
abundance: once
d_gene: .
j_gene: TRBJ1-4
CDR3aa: CASSIGSNNEKLFF
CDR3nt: TGTGCCAGCAGCATAGGGAGCAACAATGAAAAACTGTTTTTT

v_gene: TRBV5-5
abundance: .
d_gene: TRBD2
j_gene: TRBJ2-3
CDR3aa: CASSSRLAGVDTQYF
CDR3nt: TGTGCCAGCAGCTCTAGACTAGCGGGAGTAGATACGCAGTATTTT

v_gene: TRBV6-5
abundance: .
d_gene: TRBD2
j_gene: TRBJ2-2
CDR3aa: CASRGLAGGPGELFF
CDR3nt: TGTGCCAGCAGGGGACTAGCGGGGGGGCCCGGGGAGCTGTTTTTT

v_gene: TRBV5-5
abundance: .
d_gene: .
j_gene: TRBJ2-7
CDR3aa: CASSLGPLPYEQYF
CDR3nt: TGTGCCAGCAGCTTGGGACCTTTACCCTACGAGCAGTACTTC

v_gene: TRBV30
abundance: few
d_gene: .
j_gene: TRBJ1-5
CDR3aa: CAWGSLGGTNQPQHF
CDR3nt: TGTGCCTGGGGCTCGTTGGGGGGGACAAATCAGCCCCAGCATTTT

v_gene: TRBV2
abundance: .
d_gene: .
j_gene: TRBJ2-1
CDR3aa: CASLRPGVMGKNEQFF
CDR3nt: TGTGCCAGCCTTCGCCCTGGGGTCATGGGGAAGAATGAGCAGTTCTTC

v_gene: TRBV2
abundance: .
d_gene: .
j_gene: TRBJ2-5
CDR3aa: CASSEGVETQYF
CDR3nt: TGTGCCAGCAGTGAAGGGGTAGAGACCCAGTACTTC

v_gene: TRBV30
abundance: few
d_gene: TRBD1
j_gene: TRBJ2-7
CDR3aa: CAWSPDRGEQYF
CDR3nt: TGTGCCTGGAGCCCGGACAGGGGCGAGCAGTACTTC

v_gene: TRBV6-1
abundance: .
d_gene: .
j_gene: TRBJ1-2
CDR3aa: CASSIWAGNGYTF
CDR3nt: TGTGCCAGCAGTATCTGGGCAGGGAATGGCTACACCTTC

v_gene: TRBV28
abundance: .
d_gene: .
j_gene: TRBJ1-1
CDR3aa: CASSWSPIAFF
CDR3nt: TGTGCCAGCAGTTGGTCCCCGATAGCTTTCTTT

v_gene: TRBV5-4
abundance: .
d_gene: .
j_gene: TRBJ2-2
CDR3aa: CASSEEMAGELFF
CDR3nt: TGTGCCAGCAGCGAGGAAATGGCCGGGGAACTGTTTTTT

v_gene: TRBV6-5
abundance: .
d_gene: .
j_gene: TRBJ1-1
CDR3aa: CASSYSRGMNTEAFF
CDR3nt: TGTGCCAGCAGTTACTCAAGGGGCATGAACACTGAAGCTTTCTTT

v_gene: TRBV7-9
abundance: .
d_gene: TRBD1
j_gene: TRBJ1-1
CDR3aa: CASSLYRDSEAFF
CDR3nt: TGTGCCAGCAGCTTATACAGGGACAGTGAAGCTTTCTTT

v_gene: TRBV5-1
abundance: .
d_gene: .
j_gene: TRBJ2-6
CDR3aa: CASSFQSGANVLTF
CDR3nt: TGCGCCAGCAGCTTTCAATCTGGGGCCAACGTCCTGACTTTC

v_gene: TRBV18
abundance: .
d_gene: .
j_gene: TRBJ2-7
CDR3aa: CASSPPRGPYEQYF
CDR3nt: TGTGCCAGCTCACCTCCCAGGGGACCCTACGAGCAGTACTTC

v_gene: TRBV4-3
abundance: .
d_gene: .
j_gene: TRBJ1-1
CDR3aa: CASSDTFNTEAFF
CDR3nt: TGCGCCAGCAGCGACACCTTTAACACTGAAGCTTTCTTT

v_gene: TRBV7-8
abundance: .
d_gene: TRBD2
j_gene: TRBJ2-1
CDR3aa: CASSRTGGGGAYNEQFF
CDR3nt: TGTGCCAGCAGCCGGACCGGTGGCGGGGGGGCCTATAATGAGCAGTTCTTC

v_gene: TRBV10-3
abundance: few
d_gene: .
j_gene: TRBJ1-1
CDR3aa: CAISESLGGRNTEAFF
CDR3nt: TGTGCCATCAGTGAGTCGTTGGGGGGTAGGAACACTGAAGCTTTCTTT

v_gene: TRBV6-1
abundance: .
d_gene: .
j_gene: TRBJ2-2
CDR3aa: CASSVKGGTGELFF
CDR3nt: TGTGCCAGCAGTGTCAAGGGAGGCACCGGGGAGCTGTTTTTT

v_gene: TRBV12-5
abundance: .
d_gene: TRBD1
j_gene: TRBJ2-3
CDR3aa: CASAGRGQGGTDTQYF
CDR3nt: TGTGCTAGTGCAGGGCGGGGACAGGGTGGTACAGATACGCAGTATTTT

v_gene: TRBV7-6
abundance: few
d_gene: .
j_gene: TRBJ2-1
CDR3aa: CASSLRTVKQFF
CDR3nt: TGTGCCAGCAGCCTTAGGACCGTTAAGCAGTTCTTC

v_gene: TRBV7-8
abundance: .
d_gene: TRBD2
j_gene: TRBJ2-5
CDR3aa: CASSSQGRGKREETQYF
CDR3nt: TGTGCCAGCAGCTCCCAAGGGAGGGGCAAAAGGGAAGAGACCCAGTACTTC

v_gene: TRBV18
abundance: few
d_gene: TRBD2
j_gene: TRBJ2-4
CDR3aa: CASSPGLAGGPGKNIQYF
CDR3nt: TGTGCCAGCTCACCGGGACTAGCGGGGGGGCCTGGCAAAAACATTCAGTACTTC